Sequencing of this T cell receptor (beta chain) was carried out in a study of T cell responses to AZD1222 COVID-19 vaccine. General study results and limits: Unmutated variant regions reportedly attract nearly half of all spike-specific TCRs. There were mostly white British donors and more females than males, and clonal diversity was possibly underestimated. Vaccine-associated CD4 TCRs ranged over spike, dominating at 160-218 and 743-854.

Recipients boosted at about 4 weeks or about 12 weeks are pooled. Sequenced by immunoSEQ multiplex PCR; TCRdb stores in-frame clones only, minus some. The sample holds about 67,000 clones, under 90% seen once. The germline gives CDR1 SGHRS, CDR2 YFSETQ. The CDR3 has 15 residues. The junction had 6 bases not matched to a gene; V was cut back by 2 bases and J by 3 bases. This clone has only one observation. Its target is unknown. This clonotype was sampled from an adult who received the AZD1222 COVID-19 vaccine. This chain joins TRBV5-1 and TRBJ1-1; 8 bases are shared with TRBD1. The sequencing used peripheral blood, collected 28 days after the second AZD1222 dose. In nucleotides, the CDR3 is TGCGCCAGCAGCTTATTGGACAGGGCGTACACTGAAGCTTTCTTT. Translation gives CASSLLDRAYTEAFF.